This paragraph covers one TCR beta chain sequence. This record comes from a study of shared clonotypes between healthy human individuals. The data were produced by immunoSEQ multiplex PCR, yet TCRdb's version contains in-frame clones alone and is incomplete. The profile shows roughly 700,000 clones, over 65% of them singletons. V was pared by 5 bases and J by 4 bases, with 7 bases of the junction left unmatched. CDR1 MNHEY and CDR2 SVGAGI come from the germline V gene. There are 16 residues in the CDR3. The source material was memory CD4+ T cells sorted from blood. Subset in this sample: CD45RA-negative fraction. The receptor comes from a woman in her twenties or thirties in good health. The rearrangement links TRBV6-5 to TRBJ2-2; 10 bases are a match to TRBD2. Here the CDR3 reads CASSNLAGGSTGELFF. In DNA form, the CDR3 reads TGTGCCAGCAGTAACTTAGCGGGAGGATCCACCGGGGAGCTGTTTTTT.